The 28 T cell receptor beta chains below all came from one sample that was sequenced in a study of human T cells and chemical hapten exposure. One entry per CDR3 protein results from TCRdb running MiXCR on the RACE reads. The sample lists roughly 200,000 distinct CDR3 sequences, about 22% occurring once. The time point is: patch test 3, about 24 weeks after DPC sensitization. Noted treatment: therapeutic diphenylcyclopropenone sensitization with weekly scalp DPC. The sequencing here drew on whole blood, taken in connection with sensitization to the hapten diphenylcyclopropenone (DPC). These receptors all come from a woman between 40 and 50 years old with alopecia areata. Some clones in this sample may be carry-over from other donors' samples.

This clonotype has a handful of counts. The gene calls are TRBV5-1 and TRBJ2-7; TRBD2 matches at 11 bases. Germline assignment: CDR1 SGHRS and CDR2 YFSETQ. The CDR3 length is 15 residues. The junction had 2 bases not matched to a gene; V was cut back by 3 bases and J by 0 bases. The CDR3 nucleotides read TGCGCCAGCAGCTCCGGGACTAGCGGCTCCTACGAGCAGTACTTC. Its protein is CASSSGTSGSYEQYF.

V is TRBV6-5 and J is TRBJ1-1, with D perhaps TRBD1 (5 bases). CDR1 and CDR2 from the germline V gene are MNHEY and SVGAGI. This CDR3 is 15 amino acids long. Trimming cost V 0 bases and J 1 base, with 9 bases left between them. CDR3 protein: CASSYSRVGNTEAFF. The CDR3 nucleotides read TGTGCCAGCAGTTACTCCAGGGTAGGGAACACTGAAGCTTTCTTT.

The rearrangement uses TRBV25-1 and TRBJ2-7; possibly TRBD2 for D (7 bases). The CDR3 has 14 residues. Germline V gives CDR1 MGHDK, CDR2 SYGVNS. Trimming removed 4 bases at V and 3 bases at J, with 13 bases between. CDR3 region: CASSAVGGDYEQYF. As DNA, the CDR3 is TGTGCCAGCAGTGCCGTAGGGGGGGACTACGAGCAGTACTTC.

In its sample, this clonotype was seen a few times. J is TRBJ2-3 and V is TRBV4-3, with D perhaps assigned TRBD1 or TRBD2 (5 bases each). The CDR3 contains 16 residues. Trimming shortened V by 0 bases and J by 4 bases, and 14 bases separated the two germline ends. Germline V lookup: CDR1 LGHNA, CDR2 YSLEER. The CDR3 DNA reads as TGCGCCAGCAGCCAAGATTGGGGGAAGACCGCAGATACGCAGTATTTT. It specifies CASSQDWGKTADTQYF.

This sequence joins TRBV7-9 and TRBJ1-5; no firm D call. The germline V gene encodes CDR1 SEHNR and CDR2 FQNEAQ (reference sequence). V was shortened by 8 bases and J by 4 bases, with 12 bases between the two germline ends. The CDR3 spans 13 residues. The chain's CDR3 is CASGSGLNQPQHF. In DNA, the CDR3 is TGTGCCAGCGGCAGTGGGTTAAATCAGCCCCAGCATTTT.

A few counts support this clonotype. This sequence joins TRBV28 and TRBJ1-2, with no clear D. CDR1 is MDHEN, CDR2 SYDVKM, per germline. This CDR3 is built from 14 residues. V lost 2 bases and J 2 bases, leaving 9 bases between the germline ends. The CDR3 spells CASSLALGNYGYTF. Here the CDR3 DNA reads TGTGCCAGCAGTTTAGCGCTAGGGAACTATGGCTACACCTTC.

The rearrangement links TRBV24-1 to TRBJ2-1; D not resolved. CDR1 is KGHDR, CDR2 SFDVKD, per germline. The CDR3 is 12 residues long. Trimming left V 4 bases short and J 9 bases short, with 9 bases between. CDR3 bases: TGTGCCACCAGTGACGCTGAGAGTGAGCAGTTCTTC. Protein product: CATSDAESEQFF.

V gene TRBV10-3 combines with J gene TRBJ2-1, with TRBD2 matching over 7 bases. This CDR3 is built from 12 residues. Per the germline V gene, CDR1 is ENHRY and CDR2 is SYGVKD. J was trimmed by 2 bases and V by 10 bases; bases with no gene match: 2. The CDR3 sequence is CATSGAYNEQFF. The CDR3 DNA is TGTGCCACTAGCGGAGCCTACAATGAGCAGTTCTTC.

V is TRBV28 and J is TRBJ1-5; tentative D call: TRBD1 (5 bases). Looked up from germline, CDR1 is MDHEN and CDR2 is SYDVKM. The CDR3 length is 16 residues. Trimming took off 2 bases at V and 6 bases at J, with 17 bases between the two ends. As DNA, the CDR3 is TGTGCCAGCAGTTTAGGTGATTTGCAGGGTGGTCAGCCCCAGCATTTT. Its protein is CASSLGDLQGGQPQHF.

This sequence joins TRBV20-1 and TRBJ1-5, with D unclear. The length of the CDR3 is 15 residues. The ends were cut back, 0 bases at V and 1 base at J, with 10 bases in the middle. CDR1 is DFQATT, CDR2 SNEGSKA, per germline (reference sequence). The CDR3 loop is CSARDVTGSNQPQHF. The CDR3 region has the DNA TGCAGTGCTAGAGATGTTACGGGCAGCAATCAGCCCCAGCATTTT.

This clonotype occurred a few times. V is TRBV28 and J is TRBJ1-2; D is ambiguous. Per the germline V gene, CDR1 is MDHEN and CDR2 is SYDVKM. The CDR3 runs to 13 residues. The CDR3 coding sequence is TGTTGCTGCGGCCGTCCAGCAAACTATGGCTACACCTTC. It encodes CCCGRPANYGYTF.

The chain couples TRBV6-5 to TRBJ2-1; D is tentatively TRBD1 or TRBD2 (5 bases each). The CDR3 runs 13 residues. Germline CDR1 and CDR2: MNHEY and SVGAGI. The ends were cut back, 2 bases at V and 8 bases at J, with 10 bases in the middle. The CDR3 spells CASSYPGTHEQFF. CDR3 coding DNA: TGTGCCAGCAGTTACCCAGGGACCCATGAGCAGTTCTTC.

This clonotype was found a few times. The J gene is TRBJ2-5, the V gene TRBV4-2, with D hard to call. The CDR3 runs 14 residues. Germline V gives CDR1 LGHNA, CDR2 YNFKEQ. V was trimmed by 0 bases and J by 4 bases, leaving 9 bases between them. CDR3 sequence: CASSQDYARETQYF. In DNA form, the CDR3 reads TGTGCCAGCAGCCAAGATTATGCCCGAGAGACCCAGTACTTC.

This chain links TRBV29-1 with TRBJ2-2; D might be TRBD1 (5 bases). V lost 2 bases and J 4 bases, leaving 11 bases between the germline ends. Per the germline V gene, CDR1 is SQVTM and CDR2 is ANQGSEA. The CDR3 loop spans 14 amino acids. The CDR3 DNA follows: TGCAGCGTTGAACGCCAGGGAATCACCGGGGAGCTGTTTTTT. Protein product: CSVERQGITGELFF.

V and J are TRBV9 and TRBJ2-4; possibly TRBD2 for D (5 bases). The CDR3 has 17 amino acids. Trimming took off 3 bases at V and 0 bases at J, with 16 bases between the two ends. CDR1 SGDLS and CDR2 YYNGEE come from the germline V gene. The CDR3 DNA reads as TGTGCCAGCAGCGACGGACTCCTCCCCCTAGCCAAAAACATTCAGTACTTC. This codes for CASSDGLLPLAKNIQYF.

V gene TRBV6-5 combines with J gene TRBJ1-2, with D perhaps matching TRBD1 (5 bases). Germline CDR1 MNHEY, CDR2 SVGAGI. Trimming took off 4 bases at V and 5 bases at J, with 14 bases between the two ends. The CDR3 contains 14 residues. CDR3 in amino acids: CASSLQGPTYGYTF. Here the CDR3 DNA reads TGTGCCAGCAGTTTGCAGGGTCCAACTTATGGCTACACCTTC.

This clonotype was seen ten or more times. The rearrangement uses TRBV6-6 and TRBJ2-1; TRBD2 might be the D (5 bases). The CDR3 is 14 amino acids. Trimming removed 6 bases from V and 2 bases from J, with 11 bases in between. Germline values: CDR1 MNHNY, CDR2 SVGAGI (reference sequence). CDR3 in amino acids: CASREGGPYNEQFF. In nucleotides, the CDR3 is TGTGCCAGCAGAGAGGGCGGGCCCTACAATGAGCAGTTCTTC.

The chain couples TRBV12-3 or TRBV12-4 to TRBJ1-4; D call uncertain. The CDR3 is 15 residues long. The V gene lost 6 bases and the J gene lost 0 bases, with 11 bases spanning the gap. CDR3 sequence reads: CASSPEGTTNEKLFF. In DNA, the CDR3 is TGTGCCAGCAGCCCCGAAGGGACAACTAATGAAAAACTGTTTTTT.

The chain combines TRBV7-2 with TRBJ1-1; D uncertain. The CDR3 is 15 residues long. V gave up 1 base and J gave up 4 bases, with 13 bases separating them. Germline lookup yields CDR1 SGHTA and CDR2 FQGNSA. CDR3 sequence (DNA): TGTGCCAGCAGCTTAGGTTTGGCCGGCGGCACTGAAGCTTTCTTT. It encodes CASSLGLAGGTEAFF.

The CDR3 sequence is CAISVAGDGYEQYF. For the CDR3, the DNA is TGTGCCATCAGTGTAGCGGGAGACGGCTACGAGCAGTACTTC. The rearrangement links TRBV10-3 to TRBJ2-7, with 9 positions matching TRBD2. Germline trimming cut 4 bases from V and 3 bases from J; bases unmatched to any gene: 4. The CDR3 contains 14 residues. Germline CDR1 reads ENHRY; CDR2 reads SYGVKD.

This clonotype was counted a few times. Here the CDR3 reads CAIKGDRDNSPLHF. CDR3 nucleotide sequence: TGTGCCATCAAGGGTGACAGGGATAATTCACCCCTCCACTTT. The rearrangement joins TRBV10-3 to TRBJ1-6; 7 bases are a match to TRBD1. The J segment lost 5 bases and the V segment lost 7 bases, leaving 5 bases of the junction unmatched. This CDR3 is built from 14 residues. Germline-derived CDR1 and CDR2 are ENHRY and SYGVKD.

V is TRBV28 and J is TRBJ1-2; D might be TRBD1 (6 bases). Germline V CDR1 and CDR2: MDHEN, SYDVKM. This CDR3 is 12 amino acids long. Deletions cut 8 bases from V and 4 bases from J, with 11 bases between. The CDR3 region is CASLGGSYGYTF. In DNA, the CDR3 is TGTGCCAGCCTTGGGGGCAGCTATGGCTACACCTTC.

The rearrangement uses TRBV4-3 and TRBJ2-3; no firm D call. Trimming left V 1 base short and J 3 bases short, with 11 bases between. Germline-derived CDR1 and CDR2 are LGHNA and YSLEER. The length of the CDR3 is 15 residues. The CDR3 loop reads CASSQGSVTTDTQYF. CDR3 DNA: TGCGCCAGCAGCCAAGGCAGTGTAACTACAGATACGCAGTATTTT.

DNA of the CDR3: TGTGCCAGCAGCGTAGGGTCGGACAGGGGAGGTCTGTACTTC. Its translation is CASSVGSDRGGLYF. The chain has TRBV9 and TRBJ2-7, with 9 positions matching TRBD1. The CDR3 covers 14 residues. CDR1 is SGDLS and CDR2 is YYNGEE in the germline V gene. V lost 0 bases and J lost 12; bases outside the gene matches: 10.

The chain links TRBV2 to TRBJ1-5, with TRBD1 as a possible D gene (5 bases). Germline CDR1 and CDR2: SNHLY and FYNNEI. V was trimmed by 0 bases and J by 7 bases, leaving 16 bases between them. The CDR3 spans 16 residues. CDR3 in amino acids: CASSEALRGRGQPQHF. The CDR3 DNA follows: TGTGCCAGCAGTGAAGCTTTGCGGGGGAGGGGACAGCCCCAGCATTTT.

The chain has TRBV4-2 and TRBJ1-4; the D is unclear. V dropped 4 bases and J dropped 0 bases, with 12 bases sitting between them. Germline V gene data show CDR1 as LGHNA and CDR2 as YNFKEQ. The CDR3 is made up of 16 amino acids. Here the CDR3 DNA reads TGTGCCAGCAGCCCGGCAAAGGTTGCAACTAATGAAAAACTGTTTTTT. Protein sequence: CASSPAKVATNEKLFF.

The chain couples TRBV12-3 or TRBV12-4 to TRBJ1-6, with D unresolved. This CDR3 comprises 14 residues. The V and J ends lost 3 bases and 6 bases respectively, with 9 bases between them. DNA for the CDR3: TGTGCCAGCAGTTTCTCTGCTATTAATTCACCCCTCCACTTT. This encodes CASSFSAINSPLHF.

This rearrangement joins TRBV6-5 to TRBJ1-5; D is unresolved. V lost 0 bases and J 7 bases, leaving 7 bases between the germline ends. The germline V gene encodes CDR1 MNHEY and CDR2 SVGAGI. This CDR3 spans 13 amino acids. CDR3 sequence: CASSYSGPQPQHF. The CDR3, as DNA: TGTGCCAGCAGTTACTCAGGGCCGCAGCCCCAGCATTTT.